This T cell receptor beta chain came from a study of technical replicates of blood from several donors. The CDR3 covers 15 residues. With 4 bases clipped from V and 4 bases from J, the junction kept 9 bases outside the gene matches. From germline, CDR1 is SGHRS and CDR2 YFSETQ. Clones were read by immunoSEQ multiplex PCR, and TCRdb kept only the in-frame ones, dropping some. This sample has about 100,000 clones; about 95% occur once, and the top ten carry around 0.35%. The TCR was taken from a human donor in good health. The V and J genes are TRBV5-1 and TRBJ1-2; 8 bases are shared with TRBD1. Sequences were obtained from T cells isolated from PBMCs. CDR3 loop: CASSTRQGSSYGYTF. CDR3 coding DNA: TGCGCCAGCAGCACTAGACAGGGGAGCTCCTATGGCTACACCTTC.